This T cell receptor (beta chain) appears in the sequencing data of a study of T-cell reconstitution after alpha-beta-depleted transplantation in children (dated by TCRdb to between 2015 and 2016). About the investigation overall: Using TCR repertoire profiling, the study followed T-cell immune reconstitution in a quantitative way in children after TCRalphabeta/CD19-depleted allogeneic hematopoietic cell transplantation. The research as a whole found: Apparently early alphabetaT-cell count recovery about two months after transplant reportedly relied on only several hundred rapidly expanded clones derived from non-depleted graft cells. Hyperexpanded clone frequencies declined over subsequent months; after one year, T-cell counts and TCRbeta diversity were mostly attributed to newly produced T cells. In some patients, the high TCRbeta diversity seen at day 60 was put down to recipient T cells and intrathymic progenitors that had survived conditioning.

The label giving this sample's treatment or condition can be read as: allogeneic hematopoietic cell transplantation with graft depleted of TCRalphabeta T cells and CD19 B cells. TCRalphabeta/CD19-depleted allogeneic hematopoietic cell grafts were given to the transplant recipients, all of whom were children. This clonotype was seen more than once but under ten times. Which antigen it targets is not known. Qualities for individual bases were not recorded, and no much larger clone is one base off. The library was prepared using PCR. Sequencing used an Illumina HiSeq 2500. TCR libraries were prepared with molecular barcoding, using unique molecular identifiers to normalize TCRbeta repertoire quantification. TCRdb applied fastp at Q25 and MiXCR to the public reads, then kept only in-frame beta chains. Here each entry gathers all rows of one CDR3 protein and keeps the most common genes and DNA. The sample table contains around 450,000 distinct CDR3 sequences; only one count was recorded for approximately 42% of them. The ten biggest clones cover about 30% of the sample.

The source material was PBMCs, sampled before TCRalphabeta/CD19-depleted stem cell transplant. This receptor was taken from a girl aged 2 to 9 with aplastic anemia, due to receive a stem cell transplant.

This receptor carries the CDR3 CASSWTGYQPQHF. The bases read TGTGCCAGCAGTTGGACAGGGTATCAGCCCCAGCATTTT. The V and J genes are TRBV28 and TRBJ1-5; TRBD1 fits 8 bases in the junction. After removal of 4 bases from V and 5 bases from J, the junction retains 1 base not matched to a gene. The germline V gene sets CDR1 to MDHEN and CDR2 to SYDVKM. The CDR3 spans 13 residues, from the cysteine through the phenylalanine. Here the CDR3 DNA is all that survives: 39 bases in frame from base 1. The full variable domain, completed from the reference TRBV28 and TRBJ1-5 proteins outside the CDR3, reads DVKVTQSSRYLVKRTGEKVFLECVQDMDHENMFWYRQDPGLGLRLIYFSYDVKMKEKGDIPEGYSVSREKKERFSLILESASTNQTSMYLCASSWTGYQPQHFGDGTRLSIL.